This entry is about one T cell receptor beta chain. This CDR3 is 14 amino acids long. Germline V gives CDR1 MNHEY, CDR2 SVGAGI. Trimming shortened V by 3 bases and J by 5 bases, and 13 bases separated the two germline ends. This entry comes from a study of regulatory T cells in long-lasting Graves disease. Stated time point: newly diagnosed GD, antithyroid drugs for less than 3 months. Preparation of the TCR library used RNA extracted from PBMCs. The authors built TCR beta libraries using iRepertoire HTBI primers and Arm-PCR of CDR3 regions. TCRdb re-derived calls from the multiplex PCR reads in MiXCR, one entry per CDR3 protein. The table shows approximately 390,000 distinct CDR3 sequences, with around 16% occurring only once. This sample was shared with a second study, whose subject was T cells in Graves' hyperthyroidism and ophthalmopathy. That study adds: A first-round RT-PCR of the TCR CDR3 used the HTBI primer set.

The source of this sequence is a woman aged 18-29 years with Graves disease. The sequencing here drew on peripheral blood mononuclear cells (PBMCs), taken at new diagnosis, from a patient treated with antithyroid drugs. This chain connects TRBV6-5 to TRBJ1-2; weak D call: TRBD1 (5 bases). DNA for the CDR3: TGTGCCAGCAGTTATGCGGGGGGTGGGTATGGCTACACCTTC. It yields the protein CASSYAGGGYGYTF.